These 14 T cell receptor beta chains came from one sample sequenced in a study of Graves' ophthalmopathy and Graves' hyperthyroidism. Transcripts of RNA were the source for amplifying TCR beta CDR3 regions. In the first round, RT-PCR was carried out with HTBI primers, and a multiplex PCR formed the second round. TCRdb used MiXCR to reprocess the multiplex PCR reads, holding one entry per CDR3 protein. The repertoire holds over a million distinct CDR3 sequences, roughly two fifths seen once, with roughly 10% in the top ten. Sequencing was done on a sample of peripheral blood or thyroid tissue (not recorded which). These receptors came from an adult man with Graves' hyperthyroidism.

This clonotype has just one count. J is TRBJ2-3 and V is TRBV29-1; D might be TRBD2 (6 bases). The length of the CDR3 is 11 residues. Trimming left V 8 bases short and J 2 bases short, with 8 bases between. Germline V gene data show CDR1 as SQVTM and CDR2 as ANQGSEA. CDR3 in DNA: TGCAGCTGGGGGGACACAGATACGCAGTATTTT. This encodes CSWGDTDTQYF.

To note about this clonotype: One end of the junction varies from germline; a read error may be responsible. This CDR3 reads CASSAGGARISYEQYF. CDR3 sequence (DNA): TGTGCCAGCAGTGCCGGGGGGGCCCGAATCTCCTACGAGCAGTACTTC. The chain employs TRBV10-3 and TRBJ2-7, with 8 nucleotides matching TRBD2. The CDR3 spans 16 residues. Looked up from germline, CDR1 is ENHRY and CDR2 is SYGVKD.

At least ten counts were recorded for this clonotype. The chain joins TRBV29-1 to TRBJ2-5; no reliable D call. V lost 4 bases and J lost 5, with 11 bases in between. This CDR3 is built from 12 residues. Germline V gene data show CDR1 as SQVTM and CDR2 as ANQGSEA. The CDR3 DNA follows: TGCAGCGTTGTAGTGGGTGTGGAGACCCAGTACTTC. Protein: CSVVVGVETQYF.

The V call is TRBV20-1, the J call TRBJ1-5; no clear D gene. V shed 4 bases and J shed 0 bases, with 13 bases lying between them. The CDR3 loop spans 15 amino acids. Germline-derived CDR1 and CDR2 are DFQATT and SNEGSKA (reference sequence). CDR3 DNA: TGCAGTGCTAAGGACGTTAGCAATAGCAATCAGCCCCAGCATTTT. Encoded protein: CSAKDVSNSNQPQHF.

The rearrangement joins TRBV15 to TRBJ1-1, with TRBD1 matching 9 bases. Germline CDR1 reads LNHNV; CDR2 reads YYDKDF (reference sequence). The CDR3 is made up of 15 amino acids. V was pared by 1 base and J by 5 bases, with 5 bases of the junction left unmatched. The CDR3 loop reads CATSRARTGVTEAFF. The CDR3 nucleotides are TGTGCCACCAGCAGAGCCCGGACAGGGGTGACTGAAGCTTTCTTT.

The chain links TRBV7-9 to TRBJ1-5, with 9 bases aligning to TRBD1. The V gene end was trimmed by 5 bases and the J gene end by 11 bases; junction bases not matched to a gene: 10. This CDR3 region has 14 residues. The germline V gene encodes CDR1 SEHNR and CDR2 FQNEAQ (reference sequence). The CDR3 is CASSNRGRPETQHF. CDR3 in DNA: TGTGCCAGCAGCAACAGGGGGCGCCCAGAGACCCAGCATTTT.

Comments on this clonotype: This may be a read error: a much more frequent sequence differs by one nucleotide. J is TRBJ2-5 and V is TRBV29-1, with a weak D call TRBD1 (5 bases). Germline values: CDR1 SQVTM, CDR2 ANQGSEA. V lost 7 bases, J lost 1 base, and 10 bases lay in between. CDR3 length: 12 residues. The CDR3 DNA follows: TGCAGCGGCCGACAGTGCCAAGAGACCCAGTACTTC. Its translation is CSGRQCQETQYF.

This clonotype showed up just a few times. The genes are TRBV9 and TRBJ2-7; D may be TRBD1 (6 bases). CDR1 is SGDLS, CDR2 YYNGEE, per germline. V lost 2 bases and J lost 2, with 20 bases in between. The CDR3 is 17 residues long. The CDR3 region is CASSVRGGEGNPYEQYF. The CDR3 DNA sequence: TGTGCCAGCAGCGTCCGAGGGGGAGAGGGAAATCCCTACGAGCAGTACTTC.

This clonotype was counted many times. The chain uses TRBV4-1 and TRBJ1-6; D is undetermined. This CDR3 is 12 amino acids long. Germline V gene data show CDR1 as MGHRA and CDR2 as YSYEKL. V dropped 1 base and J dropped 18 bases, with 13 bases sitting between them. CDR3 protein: CASSQGSLVPHF. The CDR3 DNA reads TGCGCCAGCAGCCAAGGGTCGCTAGTCCCCCACTTT.

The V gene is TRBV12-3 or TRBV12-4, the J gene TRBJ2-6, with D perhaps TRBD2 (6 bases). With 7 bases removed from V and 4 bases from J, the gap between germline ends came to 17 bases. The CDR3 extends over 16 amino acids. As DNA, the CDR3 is TGTGCCAGCAACAAACGGAGGGCGGCGGGGGCCAACGTCCTGACTTTC. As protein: CASNKRRAAGANVLTF.

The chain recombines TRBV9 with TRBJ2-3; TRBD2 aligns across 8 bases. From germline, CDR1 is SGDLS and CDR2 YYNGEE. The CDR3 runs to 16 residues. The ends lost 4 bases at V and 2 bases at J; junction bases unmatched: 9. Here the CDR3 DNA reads TGTGCCAGCAGCTCAGTGACTAGCGCCTCCACAGATACGCAGTATTTT. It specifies CASSSVTSASTDTQYF. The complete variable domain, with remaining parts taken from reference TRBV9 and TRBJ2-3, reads DSGVTQTPKHLITATGQRVTLRCSPRSGDLSVYWYQQSLDQGLQFLIQYYNGEERAKGNILERFSAQQFPDLHSELNLSSLELGDSALYFCASSSVTSASTDTQYFGPGTRLTVL.

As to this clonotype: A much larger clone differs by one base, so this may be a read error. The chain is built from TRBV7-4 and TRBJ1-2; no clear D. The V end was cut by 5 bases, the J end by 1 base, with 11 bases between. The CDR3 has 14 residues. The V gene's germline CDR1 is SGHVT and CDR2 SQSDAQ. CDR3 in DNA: TGTGCCAGCAGCCCTTACGGCGGTAACTATGGCTACACCTTC. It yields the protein CASSPYGGNYGYTF.

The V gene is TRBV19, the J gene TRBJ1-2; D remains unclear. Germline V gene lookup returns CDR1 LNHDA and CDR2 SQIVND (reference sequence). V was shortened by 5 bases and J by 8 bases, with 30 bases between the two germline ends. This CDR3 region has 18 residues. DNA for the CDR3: TGTGCCAGTAGTCTCGGGGAAACCTCAACGGCAGATACGCGGGGCTACACCTTC. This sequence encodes CASSLGETSTADTRGYTF.

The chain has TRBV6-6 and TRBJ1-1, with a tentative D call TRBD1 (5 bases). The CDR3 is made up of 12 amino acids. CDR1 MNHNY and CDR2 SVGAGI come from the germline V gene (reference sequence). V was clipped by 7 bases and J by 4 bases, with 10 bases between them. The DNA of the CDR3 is TGTGCCAGCAAAAGGGACCGCACTGAAGCTTTCTTT. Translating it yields CASKRDRTEAFF.